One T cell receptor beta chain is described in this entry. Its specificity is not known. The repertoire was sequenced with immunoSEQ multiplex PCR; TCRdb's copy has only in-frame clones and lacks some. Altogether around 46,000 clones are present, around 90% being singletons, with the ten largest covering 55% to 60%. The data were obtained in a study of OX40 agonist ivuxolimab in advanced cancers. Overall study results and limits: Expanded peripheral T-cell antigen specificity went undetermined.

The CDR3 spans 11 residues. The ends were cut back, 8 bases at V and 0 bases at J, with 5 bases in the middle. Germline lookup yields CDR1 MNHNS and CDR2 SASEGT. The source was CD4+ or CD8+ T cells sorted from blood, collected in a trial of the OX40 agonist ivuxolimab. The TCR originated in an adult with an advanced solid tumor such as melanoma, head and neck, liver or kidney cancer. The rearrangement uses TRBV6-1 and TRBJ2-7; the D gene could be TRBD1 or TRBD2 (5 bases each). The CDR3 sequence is CASGGSYEQYF. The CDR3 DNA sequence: TGTGCCAGCGGGGGCTCCTACGAGCAGTACTTC.